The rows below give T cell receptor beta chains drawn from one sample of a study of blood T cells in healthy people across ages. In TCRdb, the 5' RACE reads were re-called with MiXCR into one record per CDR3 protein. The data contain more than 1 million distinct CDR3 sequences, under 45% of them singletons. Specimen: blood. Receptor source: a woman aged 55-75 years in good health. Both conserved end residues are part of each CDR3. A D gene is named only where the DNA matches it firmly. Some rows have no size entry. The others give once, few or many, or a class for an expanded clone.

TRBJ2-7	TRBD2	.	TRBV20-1	TGCAGTGCCCCGGGGGGAACCTACGAGCAGTACTTC	CSAPGGTYEQYF
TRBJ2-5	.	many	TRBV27	TGTGCCAGCAGTCTAGTGGGACCGAACAGGGCCCAGTACTTC	CASSLVGPNRAQYF
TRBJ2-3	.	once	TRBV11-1	TGTGCCAGCAGCTTCGTCGGACCGGGACTCCCCGCGGATACGCAGTATTTT	CASSFVGPGLPADTQYF
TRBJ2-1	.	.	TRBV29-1	TGCAGCGTTGTAGCGAGGTTCGGACAGTCATCGTACAATGAGCAGTTCTTC	CSVVARFGQSSYNEQFF
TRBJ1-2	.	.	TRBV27	TGTGCCAGCAGTTTCGGCAGGGCTAACTATGGCTACACCTTC	CASSFGRANYGYTF
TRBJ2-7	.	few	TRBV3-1	TGCGCCAGCAGCCAAGTCCGAGGTGAGCAGTACTTC	CASSQVRGEQYF
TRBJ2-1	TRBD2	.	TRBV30	TGTGCCTGGAGTGTTTTGACTAGCGGGGGCGAGCAGTTCTTC	CAWSVLTSGGEQFF
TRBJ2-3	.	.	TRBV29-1	TGCAGCGTTGTGCCGGGAGCTTGGACAGATACGCTGTATTTT	CSVVPGAWTDTLYF
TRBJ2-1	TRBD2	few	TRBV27	TGTGCCAGCAGTTTATCGATTGCGGGAGGGGACAATGAGCAGTTCTTC	CASSLSIAGGDNEQFF
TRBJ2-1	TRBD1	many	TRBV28	TGTGCCAGCAGTTTACGGGACAGGGGGCCACTAGCTCGGGGATACAATGAGCAGTTCTTC	CASSLRDRGPLARGYNEQFF
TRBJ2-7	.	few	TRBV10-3	TGTGCCATCAGTGACTCGACAAGCTACGAGCAGTACTTC	CAISDSTSYEQYF
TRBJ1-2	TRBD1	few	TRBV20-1	TGCAGTGCTAGGCAGGGGGCGCTCTATGGCTACACCTTC	CSARQGALYGYTF
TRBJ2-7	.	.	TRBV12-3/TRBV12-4	TGTGCCAGCACCCGGCAGGGGTCCGGCGAGCAGTACTTC	CASTRQGSGEQYF